The 11 T cell receptor beta chains listed next were all sequenced from one sample in a study of T cells after yellow fever vaccination. TCRdb independently ran MiXCR on the 5' RACE reads; one entry per CDR3 protein. The table shows approximately 90,000 distinct CDR3 sequences, with about 14% occurring only once. The sample consisted of CD8+ T cells not binding an NS4B(214-222) dextramer, sorted from PBMCs, taken 21 days after the first yellow fever vaccination. Every receptor here comes from a man aged 18 to 30 who received the YFV17D yellow fever vaccine.

The chain uses TRBV6-1 and TRBJ2-7, with 9 bases identical to TRBD1. Trimming at V came to 4 bases and at J to 6 bases, leaving 7 bases not matched to a gene. The CDR3 has 14 amino acids. The germline V gene encodes CDR1 MNHNS and CDR2 SASEGT. The CDR3 DNA is TGTGCCAGCAGTGGAACCGGGACAGGGACCGAGCAGTACTTC. It is translated as CASSGTGTGTEQYF.

The rearrangement joins TRBV6-1 to TRBJ2-3, with 7 bases lining up with TRBD2. The V gene's germline CDR1 is MNHNS and CDR2 SASEGT. Losses at the gene ends were 6 bases for V and 6 bases for J; bases not matched to a gene: 21. The CDR3 totals 18 residues. For the CDR3, the DNA is TGTGCCAGCAGCCCAGGGACTGGCGGGGGACCATATATGGATACGCAGTATTTT. Translation gives CASSPGTGGGPYMDTQYF.

This sequence joins TRBV20-1 and TRBJ1-1; tentatively, D is TRBD1 (5 bases). Germline loops: CDR1 DFQATT, CDR2 SNEGSKA (reference sequence). The V end lost 3 bases, the J end lost 5 bases, and 13 bases lay between the germline ends. This CDR3 contains 13 residues. The CDR3 loop reads CSASQGSATEAFF. The CDR3 nucleotides read TGCAGTGCTAGCCAGGGTAGTGCGACTGAAGCTTTCTTT.

The sample holds a few counts of this clonotype. The rearrangement links TRBV7-9 to TRBJ1-2; 10 bases are a match to TRBD1. V was clipped by 5 bases and J by 3 bases; unmatched bases: 6. The CDR3 runs to 15 residues. Germline V gives CDR1 SEHNR, CDR2 FQNEAQ (reference sequence). CDR3 loop: CASSPGQGEDYGYTF. The CDR3, as DNA: TGTGCCAGCAGCCCTGGACAGGGGGAGGACTATGGCTACACCTTC. Combining the CDR3 with reference TRBV7-9 and TRBJ1-2 gives the whole variable domain DTGVSQNPRHKITKRGQNVTFRCDPISEHNRLYWYRQTLGQGPEFLTYFQNEAQLEKSRLLSDRFSAERPKGSFSTLEIQRTEQGDSAMYLCASSPGQGEDYGYTFGSGTRLTVV.

A few counts support this clonotype. The chain employs TRBV4-1 and TRBJ2-2; the D is unclear. The germline gives CDR1 MGHRA, CDR2 YSYEKL. The V end was cut by 6 bases, the J end by 6 bases, with 14 bases between. This CDR3 spans 14 amino acids. The CDR3 DNA reads TGCGCCAGCAGTCCTAGATGGGCCCCCGGGGAGCTGTTTTTT. It yields the protein CASSPRWAPGELFF.

V is TRBV25-1 and J is TRBJ2-1; 8 bases fit TRBD1. J lost 3 bases, V lost 0 bases, and 7 bases had no gene match. Per germline, CDR1 MGHDK and CDR2 SYGVNS. CDR3 length: 17 amino acids. In nucleotides, the CDR3 is TGTGCCAGCAGTGAATATAGGGGTGACAGGGGCTACAATGAGCAGTTCTTC. It encodes CASSEYRGDRGYNEQFF.

The chain has TRBV12-3 or TRBV12-4 and TRBJ2-5; 8 bases align to TRBD1. V gave up 2 bases and J gave up 7 bases; unmatched junction bases: 3. The CDR3 is made up of 13 amino acids. The CDR3: CASSLRQGATQYF. In nucleotides, the CDR3 is TGTGCCAGCAGTTTACGGCAGGGGGCGACCCAGTACTTC.

This rearrangement joins TRBV4-1 to TRBJ2-2; 7 bases agree with TRBD1. With 4 bases clipped from V and 4 bases from J, the junction kept 3 bases outside the gene matches. CDR3 length: 14 residues. CDR1 and CDR2 (germline): MGHRA, YSYEKL. The CDR3 DNA sequence: TGCGCCAGCAGCCCAGGGGGAAGCACCGGGGAGCTGTTTTTT. It is translated as CASSPGGSTGELFF.

This clonotype has only one observation. The chain is built from TRBV7-6 and TRBJ2-3, with 8 positions matching TRBD2. The V gene's germline CDR1 is SGHVS and CDR2 FNYEAQ. The CDR3 length is 17 residues. Trimming at V came to 6 bases and at J to 1 base, leaving 12 bases not matched to a gene. CDR3 protein: CASSLFSGGARTDTQYF. CDR3 DNA sequence: TGTGCCAGCAGTCTTTTCAGCGGGGGAGCCCGCACAGATACGCAGTATTTT.

This rearrangement joins TRBV27 to TRBJ1-1; D unresolved. This CDR3 has 12 residues. The germline V gene encodes CDR1 MNHEY and CDR2 SMNVEV (reference sequence). V gave up 5 bases and J gave up 6 bases, with 10 bases separating them. CDR3 in amino acids: CASSPTGAEAFF. The CDR3 coding sequence is TGTGCCAGCAGTCCTACCGGGGCTGAAGCTTTCTTT.

This clonotype was seen a handful of times. The rearrangement joins TRBV11-2 to TRBJ2-3, with 9 nucleotides matching TRBD2. The ends lost 5 bases at V and 3 bases at J; junction bases unmatched: 9. Germline CDR1 reads SGHAT; CDR2 reads FQNNGV. CDR3 size: 16 residues. The CDR3 is CASSLLAGAMTDTQYF. CDR3 nucleotide sequence: TGTGCCAGCAGCCTTTTAGCGGGGGCGATGACAGATACGCAGTATTTT.